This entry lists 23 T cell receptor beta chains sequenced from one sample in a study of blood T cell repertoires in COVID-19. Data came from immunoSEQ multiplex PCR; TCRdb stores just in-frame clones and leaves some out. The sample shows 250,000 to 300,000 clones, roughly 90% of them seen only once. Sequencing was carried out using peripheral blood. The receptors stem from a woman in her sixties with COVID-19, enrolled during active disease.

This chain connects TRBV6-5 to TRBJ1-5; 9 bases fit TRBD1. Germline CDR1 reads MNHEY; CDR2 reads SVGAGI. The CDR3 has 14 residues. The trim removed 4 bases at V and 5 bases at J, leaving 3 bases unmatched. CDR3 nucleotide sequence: TGTGCCAGCAGTTCGACAGGGGGGGATCAGCCCCAGCATTTT. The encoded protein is CASSSTGGDQPQHF.

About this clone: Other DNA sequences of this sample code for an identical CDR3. DNA for the CDR3: TGCGCCAGCAGCTTGTCCGGGGGGAACACTGAAGCTTTCTTT. Translating gives CASSLSGGNTEAFF. The chain uses TRBV5-1 and TRBJ1-1; possibly TRBD1 for D (5 bases). With 1 base removed from V and 1 base from J, the gap between germline ends came to 8 bases. The germline CDR1 and CDR2 sequences are SGHRS and YFSETQ. CDR3 length: 14 residues.

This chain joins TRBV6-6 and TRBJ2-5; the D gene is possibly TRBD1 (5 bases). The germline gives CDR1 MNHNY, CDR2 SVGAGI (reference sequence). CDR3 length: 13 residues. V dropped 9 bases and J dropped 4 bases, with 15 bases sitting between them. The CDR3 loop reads CASGRVLGETQYF. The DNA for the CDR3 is TGTGCCAGTGGCAGGGTCTTGGGAGAGACCCAGTACTTC.

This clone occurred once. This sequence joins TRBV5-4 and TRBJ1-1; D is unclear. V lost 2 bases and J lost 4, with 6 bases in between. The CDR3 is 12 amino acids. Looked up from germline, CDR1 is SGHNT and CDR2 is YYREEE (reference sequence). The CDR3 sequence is CASSFLSTEAFF. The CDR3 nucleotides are TGTGCCAGCAGCTTCTTGTCCACTGAAGCTTTCTTT.

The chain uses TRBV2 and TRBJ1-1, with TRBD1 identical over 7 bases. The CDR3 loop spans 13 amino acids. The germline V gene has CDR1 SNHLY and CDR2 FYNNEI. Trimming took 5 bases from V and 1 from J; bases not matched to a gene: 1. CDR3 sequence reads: CASSTGENTEAFF. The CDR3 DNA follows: TGTGCCAGCAGTACAGGGGAGAACACTGAAGCTTTCTTT.

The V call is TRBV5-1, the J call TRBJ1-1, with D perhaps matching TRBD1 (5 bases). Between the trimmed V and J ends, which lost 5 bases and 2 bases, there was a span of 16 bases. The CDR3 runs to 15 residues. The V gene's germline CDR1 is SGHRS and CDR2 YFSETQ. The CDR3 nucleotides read TGCGCCAGCAGGTACGACGTGGGGGGTAACACTGAAGCTTTCTTT. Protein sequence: CASRYDVGGNTEAFF.

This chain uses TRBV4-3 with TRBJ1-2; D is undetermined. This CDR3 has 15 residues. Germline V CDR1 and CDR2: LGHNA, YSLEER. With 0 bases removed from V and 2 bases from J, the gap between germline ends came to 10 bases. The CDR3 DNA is TGCGCCAGCAGCCAAGATTCAGGATCGAACTATGGCTACACCTTC. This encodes CASSQDSGSNYGYTF.

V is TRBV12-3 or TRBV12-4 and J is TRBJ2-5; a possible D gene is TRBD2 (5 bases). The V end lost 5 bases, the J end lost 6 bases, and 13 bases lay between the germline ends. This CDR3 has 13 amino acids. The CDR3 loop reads CASSRTEVQTQYF. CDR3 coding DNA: TGTGCCAGCAGTCGGACGGAGGTGCAGACCCAGTACTTC.

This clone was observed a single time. The CDR3, as DNA: TGTGCCAGCAGCTCCGGACAGGTGGGGAACACTGAAGCTTTCTTT. Encoded protein: CASSSGQVGNTEAFF. The chain joins TRBV7-2 to TRBJ1-1; 7 bases align to TRBD1. From germline, CDR1 is SGHTA and CDR2 FQGNSA. Trimming removed 4 bases from V and 1 base from J; junction bases left unmatched: 6. The CDR3 contains 15 residues. Using reference TRBV7-2 and TRBJ1-1 for the parts outside the CDR3, the full variable domain is GAGVSQSPSNKVTEKGKDVELRCDPISGHTALYWYRQSLGQGLEFLIYFQGNSAPDKSGLPSDRFSAERTGGSVSTLTIQRTQQEDSAVYLCASSSGQVGNTEAFFGQGTRLTVV.

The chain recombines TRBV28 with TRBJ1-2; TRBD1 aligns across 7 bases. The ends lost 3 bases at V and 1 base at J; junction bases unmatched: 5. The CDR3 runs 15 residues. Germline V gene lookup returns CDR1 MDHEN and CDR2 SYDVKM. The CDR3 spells CASSLSQGVNYGYTF. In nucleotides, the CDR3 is TGTGCCAGCAGTTTGTCCCAGGGGGTTAACTATGGCTACACCTTC.

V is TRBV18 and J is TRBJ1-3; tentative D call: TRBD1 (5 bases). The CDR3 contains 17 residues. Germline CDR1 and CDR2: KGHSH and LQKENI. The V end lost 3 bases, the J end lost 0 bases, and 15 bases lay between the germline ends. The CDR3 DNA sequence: TGTGCCAGCTCACCTCTAGACAGCCCGTTCTCTGGAAACACCATATATTTT. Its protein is CASSPLDSPFSGNTIYF.

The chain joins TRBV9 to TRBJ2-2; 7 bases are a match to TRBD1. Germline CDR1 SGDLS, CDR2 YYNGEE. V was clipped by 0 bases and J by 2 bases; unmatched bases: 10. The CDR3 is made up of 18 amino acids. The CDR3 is CASSVGAGRGPNTGELFF. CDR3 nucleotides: TGTGCCAGCAGCGTAGGAGCCGGTAGGGGGCCAAACACCGGGGAGCTGTTTTTT.

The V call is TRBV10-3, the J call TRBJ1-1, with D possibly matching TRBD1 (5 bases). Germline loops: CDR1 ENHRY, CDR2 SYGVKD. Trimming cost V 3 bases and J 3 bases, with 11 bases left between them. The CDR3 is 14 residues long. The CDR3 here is CAISDRERDTEAFF. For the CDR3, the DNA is TGTGCCATCAGTGACAGGGAAAGGGACACTGAAGCTTTCTTT.

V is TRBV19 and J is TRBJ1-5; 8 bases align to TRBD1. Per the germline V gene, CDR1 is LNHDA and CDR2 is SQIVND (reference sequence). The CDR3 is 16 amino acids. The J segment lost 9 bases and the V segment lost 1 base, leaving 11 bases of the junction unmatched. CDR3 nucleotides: TGTGCCAGTAGTATAGGGGGACAGGCCCAAGGGGGGCCCCAGCATTTT. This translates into CASSIGGQAQGGPQHF.

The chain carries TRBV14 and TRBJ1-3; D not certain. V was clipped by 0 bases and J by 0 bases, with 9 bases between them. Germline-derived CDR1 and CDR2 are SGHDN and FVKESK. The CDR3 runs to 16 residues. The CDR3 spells CASSQDRGASGNTIYF. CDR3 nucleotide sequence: TGTGCCAGCAGCCAAGATAGAGGCGCCTCTGGAAACACCATATATTTT.

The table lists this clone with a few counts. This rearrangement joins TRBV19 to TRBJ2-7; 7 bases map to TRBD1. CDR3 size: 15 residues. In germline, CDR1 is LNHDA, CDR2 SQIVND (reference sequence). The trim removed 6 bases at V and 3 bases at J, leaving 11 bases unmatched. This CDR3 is CASSPPGQTFYEQYF. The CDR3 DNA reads TGTGCCAGTAGCCCTCCGGGACAGACCTTCTACGAGCAGTACTTC.

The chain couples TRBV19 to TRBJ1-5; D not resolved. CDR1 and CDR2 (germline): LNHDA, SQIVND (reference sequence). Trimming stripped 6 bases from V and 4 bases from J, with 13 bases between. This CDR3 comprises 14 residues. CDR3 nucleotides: TGTGCCAGTAGGGCGGGGATAGCAAATCAGCCCCAGCATTTT. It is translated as CASRAGIANQPQHF.

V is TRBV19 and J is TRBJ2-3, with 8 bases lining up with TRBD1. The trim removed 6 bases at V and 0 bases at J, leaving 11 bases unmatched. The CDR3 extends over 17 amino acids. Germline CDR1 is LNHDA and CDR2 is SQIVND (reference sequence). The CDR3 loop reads CASRRTGLTLSTDTQYF. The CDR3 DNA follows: TGTGCCAGTAGGAGGACAGGGTTAACACTTAGCACAGATACGCAGTATTTT.

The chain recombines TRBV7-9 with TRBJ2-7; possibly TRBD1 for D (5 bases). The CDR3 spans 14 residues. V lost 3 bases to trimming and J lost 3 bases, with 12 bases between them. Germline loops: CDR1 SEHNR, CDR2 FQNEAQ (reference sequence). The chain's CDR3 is CASSFLQASYEQYF. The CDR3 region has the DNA TGTGCCAGCAGCTTTTTACAGGCGAGCTACGAGCAGTACTTC.

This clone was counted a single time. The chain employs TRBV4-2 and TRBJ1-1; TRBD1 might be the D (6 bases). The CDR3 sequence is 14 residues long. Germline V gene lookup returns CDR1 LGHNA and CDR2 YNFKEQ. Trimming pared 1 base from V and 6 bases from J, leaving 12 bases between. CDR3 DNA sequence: TGTGCCAGCAGCCAAGCGGCAGGGGTCCCTGAAGCTTTCTTT. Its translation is CASSQAAGVPEAFF.

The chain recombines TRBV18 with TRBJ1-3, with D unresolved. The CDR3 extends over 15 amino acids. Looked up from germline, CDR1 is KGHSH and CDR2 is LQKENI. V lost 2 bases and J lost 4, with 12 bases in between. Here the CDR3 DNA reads TGTGCCAGCTCACCAGGCACAGCATACGGAAACACCATATATTTT. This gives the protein CASSPGTAYGNTIYF.

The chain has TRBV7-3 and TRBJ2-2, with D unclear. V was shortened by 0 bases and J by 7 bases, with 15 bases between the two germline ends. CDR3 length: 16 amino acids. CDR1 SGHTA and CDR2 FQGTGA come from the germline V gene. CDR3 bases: TGTGCCAGCAGCTTAACTTATCGGCAGGATAGCGGGGAGCTGTTTTTT. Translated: CASSLTYRQDSGELFF.

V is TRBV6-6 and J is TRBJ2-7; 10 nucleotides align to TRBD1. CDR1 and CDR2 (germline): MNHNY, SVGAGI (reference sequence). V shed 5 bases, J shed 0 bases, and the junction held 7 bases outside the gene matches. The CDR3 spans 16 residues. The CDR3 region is CASSPPGQGSSYEQYF. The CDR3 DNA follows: TGTGCCAGCAGTCCCCCGGGACAGGGGAGCTCCTACGAGCAGTACTTC.